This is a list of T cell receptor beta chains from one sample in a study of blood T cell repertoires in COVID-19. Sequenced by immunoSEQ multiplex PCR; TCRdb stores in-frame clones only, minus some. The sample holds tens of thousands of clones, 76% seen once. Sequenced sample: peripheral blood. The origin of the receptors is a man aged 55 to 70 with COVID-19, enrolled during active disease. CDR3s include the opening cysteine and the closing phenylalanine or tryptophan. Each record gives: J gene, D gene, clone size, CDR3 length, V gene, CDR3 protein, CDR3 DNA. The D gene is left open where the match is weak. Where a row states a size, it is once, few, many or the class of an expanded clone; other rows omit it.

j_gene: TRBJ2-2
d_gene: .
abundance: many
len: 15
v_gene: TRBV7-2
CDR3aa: CASSPQGRRGGELFF
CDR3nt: TGTGCCAGCAGCCCACAGGGACGGCGTGGCGGGGAGCTGTTTTTT

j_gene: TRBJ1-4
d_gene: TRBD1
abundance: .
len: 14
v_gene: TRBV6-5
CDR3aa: CASSMTGGDEKLFF
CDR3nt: TGTGCCAGCAGTATGACAGGGGGCGATGAAAAACTGTTTTTT

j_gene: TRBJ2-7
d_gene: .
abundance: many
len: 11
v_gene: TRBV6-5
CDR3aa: CASSYSPGQYF
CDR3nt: TGTGCCAGCAGTTACTCTCCGGGGCAGTACTTC

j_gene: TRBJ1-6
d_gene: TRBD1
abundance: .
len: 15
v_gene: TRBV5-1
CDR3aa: CASSLTGTGDSPLHF
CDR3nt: TGCGCCAGCAGCTTGACCGGGACAGGGGACTCACCCCTCCACTTT

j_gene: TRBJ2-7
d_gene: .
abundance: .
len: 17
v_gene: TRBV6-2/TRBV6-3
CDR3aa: CASSSTPTGKGSYEQYF
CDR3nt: TGTGCCAGCAGTTCGACTCCTACAGGGAAAGGATCCTACGAGCAGTACTTC

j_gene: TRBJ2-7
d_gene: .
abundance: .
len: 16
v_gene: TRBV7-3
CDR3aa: CASSFSPGAGAYEQYF
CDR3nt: TGTGCCAGCAGCTTTTCCCCTGGGGCAGGGGCCTACGAGCAGTACTTC

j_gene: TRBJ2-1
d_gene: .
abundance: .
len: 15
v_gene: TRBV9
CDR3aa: CASSASGGSYNEQFF
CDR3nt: TGTGCCAGCAGCGCCTCCGGGGGTTCCTACAATGAGCAGTTCTTC

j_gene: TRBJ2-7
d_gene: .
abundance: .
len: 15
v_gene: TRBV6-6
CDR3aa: CASRHGWNYRDEQYF
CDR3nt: TGTGCCAGCAGGCACGGGTGGAACTATCGGGACGAGCAGTACTTC

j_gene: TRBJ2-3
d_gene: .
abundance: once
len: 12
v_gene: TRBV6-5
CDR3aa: CASSRGTGTQYF
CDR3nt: TGTGCCAGCAGTAGAGGGACTGGTACGCAGTATTTT

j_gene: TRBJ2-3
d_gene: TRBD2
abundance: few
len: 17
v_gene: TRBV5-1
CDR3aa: CASSLGTSGVNTDTQYF
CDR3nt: TGCGCCAGCAGCTTAGGGACTAGCGGAGTGAACACAGATACGCAGTATTTT

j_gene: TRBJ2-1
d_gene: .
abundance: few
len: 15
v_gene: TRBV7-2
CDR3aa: CASSFATGLNNEQFF
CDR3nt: TGTGCCAGCAGCTTCGCGACTGGACTAAACAATGAGCAGTTCTTC

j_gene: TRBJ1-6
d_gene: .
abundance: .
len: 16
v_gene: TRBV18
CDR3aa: CASSLNGETGTSPLHF
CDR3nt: TGTGCCAGCTCACTCAACGGGGAAACAGGGACTTCACCCCTCCACTTT

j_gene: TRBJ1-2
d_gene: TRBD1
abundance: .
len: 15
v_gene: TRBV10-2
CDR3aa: CASTKQGQLNYGYTF
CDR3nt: TGCGCCAGCACCAAGCAGGGACAGCTTAACTATGGCTACACCTTC

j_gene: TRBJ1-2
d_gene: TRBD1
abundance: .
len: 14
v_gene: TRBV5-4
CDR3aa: CASSSGQGVGGYTF
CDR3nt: TGTGCCAGCAGCTCTGGACAGGGGGTGGGCGGCTACACCTTC

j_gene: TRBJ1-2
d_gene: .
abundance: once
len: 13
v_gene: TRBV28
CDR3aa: CASAIGGRGGYTF
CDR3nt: TGTGCCAGCGCAATCGGGGGGCGAGGCGGCTACACCTTC

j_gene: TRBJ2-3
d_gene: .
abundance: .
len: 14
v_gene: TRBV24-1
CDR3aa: CATAQGTHTDTQYF
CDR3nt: TGTGCCACCGCCCAGGGGACCCACACAGATACGCAGTATTTT

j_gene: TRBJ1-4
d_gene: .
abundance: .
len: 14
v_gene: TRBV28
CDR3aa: CASRGTAWSEKLFF
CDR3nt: TGTGCCAGCAGAGGGACTGCTTGGAGTGAAAAACTGTTTTTT

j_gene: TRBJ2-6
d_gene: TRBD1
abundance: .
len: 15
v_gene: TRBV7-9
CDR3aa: CATGDRGKGANVLTF
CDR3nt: TGTGCCACCGGGGACAGGGGGAAAGGGGCCAACGTCCTGACTTTC

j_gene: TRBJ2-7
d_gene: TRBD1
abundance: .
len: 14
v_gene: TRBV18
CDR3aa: CASSPGTGASEQYF
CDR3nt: TGTGCCAGCTCACCCGGGACAGGGGCGAGCGAGCAGTACTTC

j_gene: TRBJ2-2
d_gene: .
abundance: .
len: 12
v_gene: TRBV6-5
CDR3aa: CASNRQTGELFF
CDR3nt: TGTGCCAGCAACAGGCAAACCGGGGAGCTGTTTTTT

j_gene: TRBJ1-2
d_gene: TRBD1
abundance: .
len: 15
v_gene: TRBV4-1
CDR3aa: CASSQVETGPYGYTF
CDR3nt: TGCGCCAGCAGCCAAGTAGAGACAGGGCCCTATGGCTACACCTTC

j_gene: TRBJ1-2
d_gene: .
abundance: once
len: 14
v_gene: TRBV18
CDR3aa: CASSPTGQSYGYTF
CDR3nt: TGTGCCAGCTCCCCGACAGGACAGTCCTATGGCTACACCTTC

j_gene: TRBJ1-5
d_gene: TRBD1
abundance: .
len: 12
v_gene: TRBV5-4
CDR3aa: CAKPGQNQPQHF
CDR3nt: TGTGCCAAACCGGGACAGAATCAGCCCCAGCATTTT

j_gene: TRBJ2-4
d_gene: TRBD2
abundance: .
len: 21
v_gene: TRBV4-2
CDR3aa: CASSQPTGTSGEGWAKNIQYF
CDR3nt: TGTGCCAGCAGCCAGCCAACAGGGACTAGCGGGGAGGGTTGGGCCAAAAACATTCAGTACTTC

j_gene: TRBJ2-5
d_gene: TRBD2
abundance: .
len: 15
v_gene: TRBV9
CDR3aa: CASSSAGGAQETQYF
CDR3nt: TGTGCCAGCAGCTCTGCGGGGGGGGCACAAGAGACCCAGTACTTC

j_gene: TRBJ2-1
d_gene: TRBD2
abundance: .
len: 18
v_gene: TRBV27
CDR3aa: CASSLATSGRVSYNEQFF
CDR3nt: TGTGCCAGCAGTTTGGCCACTAGCGGGAGGGTCTCCTACAATGAGCAGTTCTTC

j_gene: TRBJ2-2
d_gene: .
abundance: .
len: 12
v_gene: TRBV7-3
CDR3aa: CASSVQGGELFF
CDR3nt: TGTGCCAGCAGCGTACAGGGCGGGGAGCTGTTTTTT

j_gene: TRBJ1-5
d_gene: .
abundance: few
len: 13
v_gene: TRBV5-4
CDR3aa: CASSFGSNQPQHF
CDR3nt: TGTGCCAGCAGCTTTGGCAGCAATCAGCCCCAGCATTTT

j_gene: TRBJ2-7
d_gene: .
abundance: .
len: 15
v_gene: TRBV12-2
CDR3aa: CASRFPTGGTYEQYF
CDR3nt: TGTGCAAGTCGCTTTCCTACCGGGGGAACCTACGAGCAGTACTTC

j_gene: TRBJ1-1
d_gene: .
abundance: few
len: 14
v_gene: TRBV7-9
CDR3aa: CASSSSGTSAEAFF
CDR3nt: TGTGCCAGCAGCAGCAGTGGAACTAGCGCTGAAGCTTTCTTT

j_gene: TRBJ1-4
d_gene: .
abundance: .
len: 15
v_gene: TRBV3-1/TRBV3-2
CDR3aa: CASSQRERVSEKLFF
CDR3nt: TGTGCCAGCAGCCAACGAGAACGGGTGTCTGAAAAACTGTTTTTT

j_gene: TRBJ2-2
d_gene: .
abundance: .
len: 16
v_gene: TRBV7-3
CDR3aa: CASSLLGFRGTGELFF
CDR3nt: TGTGCCAGCAGCCTATTAGGTTTCCGGGGGACCGGGGAGCTGTTTTTT

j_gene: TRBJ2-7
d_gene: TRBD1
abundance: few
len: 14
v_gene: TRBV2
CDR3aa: CASIVPGQEYEQYF
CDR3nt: TGTGCCAGCATTGTCCCGGGACAGGAATACGAGCAGTACTTC

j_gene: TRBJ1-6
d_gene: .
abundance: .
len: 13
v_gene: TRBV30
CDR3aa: CAWTKGGASHLHF
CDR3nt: TGTGCCTGGACCAAGGGAGGGGCCTCCCACCTCCACTTT

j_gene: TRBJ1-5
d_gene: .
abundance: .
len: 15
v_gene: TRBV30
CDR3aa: CAWTGRGRSNQPQHF
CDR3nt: TGTGCCTGGACGGGCAGGGGAAGGAGCAATCAGCCCCAGCATTTT

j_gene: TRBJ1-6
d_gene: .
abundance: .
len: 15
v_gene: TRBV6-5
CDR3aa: CASSLEISYNSPLHF
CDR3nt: TGTGCCAGCAGTTTGGAGATCTCCTATAATTCACCCCTCCACTTT

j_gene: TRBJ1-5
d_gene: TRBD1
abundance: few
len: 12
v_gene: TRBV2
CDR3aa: CASGDSYQPQHF
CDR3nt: TGTGCCAGCGGGGACAGTTATCAGCCCCAGCATTTT

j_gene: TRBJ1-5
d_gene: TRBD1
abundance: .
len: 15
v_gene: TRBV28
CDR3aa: CASRRKGTGGQPQHF
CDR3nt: TGTGCCAGCAGGCGAAAAGGGACAGGGGGCCAGCCCCAGCATTTT

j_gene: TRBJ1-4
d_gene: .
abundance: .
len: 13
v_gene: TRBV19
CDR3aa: CASSIPGNEKLFF
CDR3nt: TGTGCCAGTAGTATCCCCGGGAATGAAAAACTGTTTTTT

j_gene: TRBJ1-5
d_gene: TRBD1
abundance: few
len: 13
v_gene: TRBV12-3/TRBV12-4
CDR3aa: CASTTGGVQPQHF
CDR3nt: TGTGCCAGCACCACAGGGGGCGTTCAGCCCCAGCATTTT

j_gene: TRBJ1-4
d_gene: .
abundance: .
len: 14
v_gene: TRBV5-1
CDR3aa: CASSLDSYNEKLFF
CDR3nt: TGCGCCAGCAGCTTGGACAGTTATAATGAAAAACTGTTTTTT

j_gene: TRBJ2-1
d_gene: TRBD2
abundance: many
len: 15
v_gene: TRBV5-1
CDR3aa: CASSSPAGVLDEQFF
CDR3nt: TGCGCCAGCAGCTCTCCAGCGGGGGTGTTGGATGAGCAGTTCTTC